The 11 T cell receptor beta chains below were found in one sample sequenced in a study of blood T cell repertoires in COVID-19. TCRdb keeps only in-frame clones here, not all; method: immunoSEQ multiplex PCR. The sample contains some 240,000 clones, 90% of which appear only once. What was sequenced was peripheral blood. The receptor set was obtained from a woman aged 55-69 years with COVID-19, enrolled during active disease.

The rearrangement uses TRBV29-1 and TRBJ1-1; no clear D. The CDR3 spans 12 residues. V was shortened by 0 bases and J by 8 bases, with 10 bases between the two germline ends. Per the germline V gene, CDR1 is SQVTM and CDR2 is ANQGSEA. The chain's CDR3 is CSVEDLEPEAFF. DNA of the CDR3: TGCAGCGTTGAAGATCTTGAGCCAGAAGCTTTCTTT. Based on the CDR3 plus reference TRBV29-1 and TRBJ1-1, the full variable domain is SAVISQKPSRDICQRGTSLTIQCQVDSQVTMMFWYRQQPGQSLTLIATANQGSEATYESGFVIDKFPISRPNLTFSTLTVSNMSPEDSSIYLCSVEDLEPEAFFGQGTRLTVV.

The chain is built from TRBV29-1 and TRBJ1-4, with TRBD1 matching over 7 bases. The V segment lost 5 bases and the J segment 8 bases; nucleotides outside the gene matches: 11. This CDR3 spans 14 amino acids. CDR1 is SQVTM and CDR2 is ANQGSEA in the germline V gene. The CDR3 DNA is TGCAGCGTTTCAACAGGGGAGAAGGGGGAAAAACTGTTTTTT. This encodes CSVSTGEKGEKLFF.

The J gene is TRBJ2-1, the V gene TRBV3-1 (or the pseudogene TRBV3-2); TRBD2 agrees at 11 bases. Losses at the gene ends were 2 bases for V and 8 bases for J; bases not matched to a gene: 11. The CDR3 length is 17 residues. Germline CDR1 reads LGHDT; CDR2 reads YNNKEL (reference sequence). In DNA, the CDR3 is TGTGCCAGCAGCCAACAACCTCCTCTAGCGGGGGGCTATGAGCAGTTCTTC. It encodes CASSQQPPLAGGYEQFF.

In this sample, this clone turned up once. CDR3 region: CASSKGQGTYEQYF. In nucleotides, the CDR3 is TGTGCCAGCAGCAAGGGACAGGGCACCTACGAGCAGTACTTC. This sequence joins TRBV9 and TRBJ2-7, with 9 bases identical to TRBD1. Unmatched junction bases numbered 4, after V lost 4 bases and J lost 2 bases. This CDR3 is built from 14 residues. Germline lookup yields CDR1 SGDLS and CDR2 YYNGEE.

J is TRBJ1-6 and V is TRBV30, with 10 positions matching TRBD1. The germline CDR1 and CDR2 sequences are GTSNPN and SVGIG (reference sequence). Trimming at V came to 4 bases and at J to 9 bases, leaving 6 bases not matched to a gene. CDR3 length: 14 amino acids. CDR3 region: CAWTSGTGVSPLHF. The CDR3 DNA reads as TGTGCCTGGACCTCCGGGACAGGGGTTTCACCCCTCCACTTT.

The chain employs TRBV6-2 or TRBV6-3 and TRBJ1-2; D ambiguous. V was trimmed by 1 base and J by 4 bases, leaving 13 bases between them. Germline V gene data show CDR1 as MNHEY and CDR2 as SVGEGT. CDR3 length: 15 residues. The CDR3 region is CASSYYRTDAYGYTF. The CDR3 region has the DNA TGTGCCAGCAGTTACTATAGGACTGATGCCTATGGCTACACCTTC.

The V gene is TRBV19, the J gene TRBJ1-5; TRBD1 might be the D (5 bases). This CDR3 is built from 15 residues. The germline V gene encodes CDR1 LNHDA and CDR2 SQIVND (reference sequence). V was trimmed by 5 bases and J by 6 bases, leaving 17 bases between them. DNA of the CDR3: TGTGCCAGTAGTGTGGGACGCACGGGAGGTCAGCCCCAGCATTTT. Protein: CASSVGRTGGQPQHF.

CDR3 protein: CASIQDPGSYNSPLHF. The CDR3 nucleotides read TGTGCCAGCATCCAAGACCCGGGCTCCTATAATTCACCCCTCCACTTT. The rearrangement uses TRBV27 and TRBJ1-6; D unresolved. This CDR3 has 16 residues. CDR1 MNHEY and CDR2 SMNVEV come from the germline V gene (reference sequence). Between the trimmed V and J ends, which lost 7 bases and 0 bases, there was a span of 13 bases.

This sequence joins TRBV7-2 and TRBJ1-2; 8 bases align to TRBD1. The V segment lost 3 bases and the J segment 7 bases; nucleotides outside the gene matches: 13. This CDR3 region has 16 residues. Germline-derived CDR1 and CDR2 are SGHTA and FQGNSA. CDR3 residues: CASSFPGTGAGTGYTF. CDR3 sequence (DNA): TGTGCCAGCAGCTTTCCCGGGACAGGTGCGGGGACTGGCTACACCTTC.

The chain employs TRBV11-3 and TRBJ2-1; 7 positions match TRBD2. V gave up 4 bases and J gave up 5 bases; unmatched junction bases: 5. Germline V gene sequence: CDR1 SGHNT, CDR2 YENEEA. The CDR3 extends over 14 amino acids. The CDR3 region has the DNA TGTGCCAGCAGCTCTAGCGGAGAGCACAATGAGCAGTTCTTC. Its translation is CASSSSGEHNEQFF.

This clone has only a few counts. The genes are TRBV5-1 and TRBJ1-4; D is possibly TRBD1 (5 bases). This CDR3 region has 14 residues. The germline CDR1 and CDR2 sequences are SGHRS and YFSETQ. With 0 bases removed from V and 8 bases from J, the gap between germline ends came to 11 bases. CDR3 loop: CASSLERGEEKLFF. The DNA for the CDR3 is TGCGCCAGCAGCTTGGAAAGGGGCGAGGAAAAACTGTTTTTT.